This T cell receptor beta chain appears in the sequencing data of a study of vaccination effects on CD4 cells after COVID-19. Pools of viral peptides were used by the ViraFEST assay to expand antigen-specific CD4+ T cells ahead of sequencing. CD4+ T cell isolation took place after 10 days of culture. Nucleocapsid antibody tests were negative, and the vaccine recipients had no prior SARS-CoV-2 infection. Half-medium changes using IL-2 medium occurred on days 3 and 7. Repertoires were generated with immunoSEQ multiplex PCR, while TCRdb's copy carries only in-frame clones and drops some. The sample lists approximately 30,000 clones; roughly 73% were seen once. On this clone itself: The antigen remains undetermined.

Study results and limitations: Vaccine-induced clones in healthy vaccinees cross-reacted with common cold coronaviruses in only 1 of 255 cases. Marked clonal contraction was seen in infection- and vaccine-induced clones late after vaccination.

The CDR3 has 17 amino acids. The ends lost 2 bases at V and 6 bases at J; junction bases unmatched: 12. Germline CDR1 is LGHDT and CDR2 is YNNKEL (reference sequence). The input for sequencing was CD4+ T cells from PBMCs cultured with HCoV-NL63 spike peptides, taken before COVID-19 vaccination. The genes are TRBV3-1 (or the pseudogene TRBV3-2) and TRBJ2-2; the match to TRBD2 covers 7 bases. This TCR came from a human donor who received a COVID-19 vaccine. This chain's CDR3 is CASSQSSAGVRSGELFF. The CDR3 DNA sequence: TGTGCCAGCAGCCAATCGTCGGCGGGAGTTCGGTCCGGGGAGCTGTTTTTT.